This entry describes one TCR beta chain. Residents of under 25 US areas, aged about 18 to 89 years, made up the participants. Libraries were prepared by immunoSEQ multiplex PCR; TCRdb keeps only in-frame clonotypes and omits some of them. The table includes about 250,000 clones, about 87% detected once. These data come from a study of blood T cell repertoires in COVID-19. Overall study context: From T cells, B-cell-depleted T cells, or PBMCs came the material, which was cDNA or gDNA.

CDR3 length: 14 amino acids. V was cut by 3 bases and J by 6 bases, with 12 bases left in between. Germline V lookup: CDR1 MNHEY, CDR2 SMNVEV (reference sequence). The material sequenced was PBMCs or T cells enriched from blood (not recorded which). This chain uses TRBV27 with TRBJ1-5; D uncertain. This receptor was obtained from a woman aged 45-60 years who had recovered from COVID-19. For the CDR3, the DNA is TGTGCCAGCAGTTTGGGCCCTCCCCTTCAGCCCCAGCATTTT. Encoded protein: CASSLGPPLQPQHF.